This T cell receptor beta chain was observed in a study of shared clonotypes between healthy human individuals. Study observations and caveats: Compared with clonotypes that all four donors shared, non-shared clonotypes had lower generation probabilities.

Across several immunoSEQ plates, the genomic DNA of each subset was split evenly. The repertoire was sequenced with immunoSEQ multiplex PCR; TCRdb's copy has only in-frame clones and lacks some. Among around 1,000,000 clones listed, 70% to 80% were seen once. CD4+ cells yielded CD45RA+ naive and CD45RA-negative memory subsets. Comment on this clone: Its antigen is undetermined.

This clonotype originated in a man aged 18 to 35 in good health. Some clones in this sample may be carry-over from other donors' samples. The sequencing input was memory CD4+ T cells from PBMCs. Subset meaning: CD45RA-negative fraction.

DNA for the CDR3: TGTGCCAGTCCGAGAGGGCTAGCGGGTTCATACGAGCAGTACTTC. It specifies CASPRGLAGSYEQYF. The chain links TRBV19 to TRBJ2-7; TRBD2 matches at 8 bases. The CDR3 runs to 15 residues. V dropped 8 bases and J dropped 4; count of bases not matched to a gene: 13. The germline gives CDR1 LNHDA, CDR2 SQIVND (reference sequence).